Below, 30 T cell receptor beta chains from the same sample are listed, as sequenced in a study of T cell repertoires in cytomegalovirus infection. TCRdb re-derived calls from the reads in MiXCR, one entry per CDR3 protein. Of around 94,000 distinct CDR3 sequences listed, about 15% are singletons. The sample was PBMCs. The source of these receptors is a human donor in good health (CMV status not recorded). Some clones in this sample may be carry-over from other donors' samples.

This clonotype was counted at least ten times. The chain joins TRBV7-2 to TRBJ2-2; tentatively, D is TRBD1 (6 bases). Germline CDR1 SGHTA, CDR2 FQGNSA. Deletions cut 5 bases from V and 6 bases from J, with 13 bases between. The CDR3 runs 14 residues. The CDR3 protein is CASSAARTAGELFF. For the CDR3, the DNA is TGTGCCAGCAGCGCCGCCAGGACAGCCGGGGAGCTGTTTTTT.

This chain uses TRBV20-1 with TRBJ2-3, with TRBD2 identical over 9 bases. Looked up from germline, CDR1 is DFQATT and CDR2 is SNEGSKA (reference sequence). The J segment lost 2 bases and the V segment lost 6 bases, leaving 12 bases of the junction unmatched. The CDR3 extends over 16 amino acids. The chain's CDR3 is CSASGGAGGLTDTQYF. The CDR3 DNA follows: TGCAGTGCCTCCGGGGGAGCGGGGGGCCTCACAGATACGCAGTATTTT.

J is TRBJ1-1 and V is TRBV20-1; D not certain. The V gene lost 5 bases and the J gene lost 1 base, with 11 bases spanning the gap. The CDR3 consists of 13 residues. Germline V gives CDR1 DFQATT, CDR2 SNEGSKA (reference sequence). The CDR3, as DNA: TGCAGTGCTCCGGGTCCCCAGAACACTGAAGCTTTCTTT. This translates into CSAPGPQNTEAFF.

This clonotype was found a few times. The chain employs TRBV5-1 and TRBJ2-7; 10 bases are a match to TRBD1. The J segment lost 6 bases and the V segment lost 4 bases, leaving 10 bases of the junction unmatched. The germline V gene encodes CDR1 SGHRS and CDR2 YFSETQ. The length of the CDR3 is 15 residues. CDR3 bases: TGCGCCAGCAGCCCACAGGGACAGGGGTCGGGCGAGCAGTACTTC. The encoded protein is CASSPQGQGSGEQYF.

The chain links TRBV7-3 to TRBJ1-1; D is perhaps TRBD1 (6 bases). This CDR3 is built from 13 residues. V gave up 2 bases and J gave up 7 bases, with 11 bases separating them. Germline CDR1 reads SGHTA; CDR2 reads FQGTGA. This CDR3 reads CASSLGRGGEAFF. The CDR3 nucleotides read TGTGCCAGCAGCTTAGGCAGGGGTGGTGAAGCTTTCTTT.

Remarks on this clonotype: A much larger clone is a single base away; this may be a read error. The chain couples TRBV4-1 to TRBJ1-4; D remains ambiguous. The length of the CDR3 is 13 residues. Germline assignment: CDR1 MGHRA and CDR2 YSYEKL. The CDR3 nucleotides are TGTGCCAGCAGCCATGGCAGTCAGGAAAAACTGTTTTTT. Its translation is CASSHGSQEKLFF.

This clonotype showed up just a few times. This chain links TRBV4-2 with TRBJ2-7; 7 bases are shared with TRBD2. Germline V gene sequence: CDR1 LGHNA, CDR2 YNFKEQ. The CDR3 length is 14 residues. Losses at the gene ends were 4 bases for V and 3 bases for J; bases not matched to a gene: 6. This CDR3 is CASSPSGTNYEQYF. The CDR3 coding sequence is TGTGCCAGCAGCCCTTCCGGGACTAACTACGAGCAGTACTTC.

The sample holds a few counts of this clonotype. This rearrangement joins TRBV28 to TRBJ1-2; D uncertain. Trimming took off 3 bases at V and 1 base at J, with 9 bases between the two ends. The CDR3 has 14 residues. Germline V CDR1 and CDR2: MDHEN, SYDVKM. CDR3 loop: CASSFDRGNYGYTF. The CDR3 nucleotides read TGTGCCAGCAGTTTCGACCGGGGTAACTATGGCTACACCTTC.

This clonotype has just a few counts. The chain couples TRBV12-3 or TRBV12-4 to TRBJ1-3; TRBD1 might be the D (5 bases). The CDR3 covers 14 residues. With 6 bases removed from V and 0 bases from J, the gap between germline ends came to 9 bases. In nucleotides, the CDR3 is TGTGCCAGCAGATACAGGAGCTCTGGAAACACCATATATTTT. Its translation: CASRYRSSGNTIYF.

This clonotype was seen at least ten times. The chain recombines TRBV7-2 with TRBJ2-3; 9 bases match TRBD2. Germline V gene data show CDR1 as SGHTA and CDR2 as FQGNSA. The J segment lost 6 bases and the V segment lost 4 bases, leaving 8 bases of the junction unmatched. The CDR3 spans 15 residues. CDR3: CASSYGGLATDTQYF. The CDR3 DNA reads TGTGCCAGCAGCTACGGCGGACTAGCGACGGATACGCAGTATTTT. The full variable domain, its missing parts supplied by reference TRBV7-2 and TRBJ2-3, is GAGVSQSPSNKVTEKGKDVELRCDPISGHTALYWYRQSLGQGLEFLIYFQGNSAPDKSGLPSDRFSAERTGGSVSTLTIQRTQQEDSAVYLCASSYGGLATDTQYFGPGTRLTVL.

This clonotype was observed many times. The CDR3 nucleotides are TGTGCCAGCAGCCCCCTTCTGGTGGGCACTGAAGCTTTCTTT. The encoded protein is CASSPLLVGTEAFF. The chain has TRBV7-2 and TRBJ1-1; D gene ambiguous. The CDR3 sequence is 14 residues long. V was cut by 5 bases and J by 4 bases, with 14 bases left in between. The V gene's germline CDR1 is SGHTA and CDR2 FQGNSA.

This clonotype was detected many times. The chain links TRBV7-2 to TRBJ1-5; 9 positions agree with TRBD1. The V segment lost 5 bases and the J segment 5 bases; nucleotides outside the gene matches: 4. The CDR3 consists of 14 residues. Looked up from germline, CDR1 is SGHTA and CDR2 is FQGNSA. As DNA, the CDR3 is TGTGCCAGCAGCGCCAGGACAGGGGATCAGCCCCAGCATTTT. This codes for CASSARTGDQPQHF.

The V gene is TRBV18, the J gene TRBJ2-5, with D possibly matching TRBD2 (6 bases). Germline CDR1 reads KGHSH; CDR2 reads LQKENI. This CDR3 spans 15 amino acids. Trimming removed 2 bases at V and 5 bases at J, with 15 bases between. The CDR3 reads CASSPEAGTVETQYF. The DNA for the CDR3 is TGTGCCAGCTCACCAGAGGCGGGGACGGTGGAGACCCAGTACTTC.

This clonotype was counted many times. This sequence joins TRBV18 and TRBJ1-2; the match to TRBD1 covers 7 bases. The CDR3 totals 14 residues. The trim removed 5 bases at V and 8 bases at J, leaving 11 bases unmatched. The germline CDR1 and CDR2 sequences are KGHSH and LQKENI. CDR3 nucleotide sequence: TGTGCCAGCTCAGGTCGACAGGGCCAGCGGGGCTACACCTTC. Encoded protein: CASSGRQGQRGYTF.

V and J are TRBV7-9 and TRBJ2-5; TRBD1 matches 9 bases. Trimming removed 5 bases from V and 5 bases from J; junction bases left unmatched: 6. Germline V lookup: CDR1 SEHNR, CDR2 FQNEAQ (reference sequence). The CDR3 sequence is 14 residues long. The CDR3 reads CASSLTGGSETQYF. Here the CDR3 DNA reads TGTGCCAGCAGCCTGACAGGGGGTTCGGAGACCCAGTACTTC. Together with reference TRBV7-9 and TRBJ2-5, the CDR3 gives the full variable domain: DTGVSQNPRHKITKRGQNVTFRCDPISEHNRLYWYRQTLGQGPEFLTYFQNEAQLEKSRLLSDRFSAERPKGSFSTLEIQRTEQGDSAMYLCASSLTGGSETQYFGPGTRLLVL.

This clonotype was counted only a few times. This rearrangement joins TRBV5-4 to TRBJ1-1; unclear D gene. Germline values: CDR1 SGHNT, CDR2 YYREEE (reference sequence). Between the trimmed V and J ends, which lost 5 bases and 0 bases, there was a span of 11 bases. This CDR3 is 14 amino acids long. The chain's CDR3 is CASRASEMNTEAFF. The CDR3 bases are TGTGCCAGCAGAGCGAGTGAGATGAACACTGAAGCTTTCTTT. Complete variable domain (other parts from reference TRBV5-4 and TRBJ1-1): ETGVTQSPTHLIKTRGQQVTLRCSSQSGHNTVSWYQQALGQGPQFIFQYYREEENGRGNFPPRFSGLQFPNYSSELNVNALELDDSALYLCASRASEMNTEAFFGQGTRLTVV.

This clonotype was found a few times. The gene calls are TRBV28 and TRBJ2-5, with a possible D match to TRBD2 (5 bases). In germline, CDR1 is MDHEN, CDR2 SYDVKM. This CDR3 contains 15 residues. The germline V and J ends were trimmed by 5 bases and 8 bases, with 21 bases remaining between them. The CDR3 spells CASSIEGVQECTQYF. The CDR3 coding sequence is TGTGCCAGCAGTATTGAGGGAGTCCAAGAGTGCACCCAGTACTTC.

The chain combines TRBV20-1 with TRBJ1-1; D unresolved. The CDR3 contains 12 residues. V was shortened by 8 bases and J by 0 bases, with 10 bases between the two germline ends. Germline V CDR1 and CDR2: DFQATT, SNEGSKA (reference sequence). As DNA, the CDR3 is TGCAGTTCGGGCATCGTGAACACTGAAGCTTTCTTT. Protein product: CSSGIVNTEAFF.

This clonotype was seen at least ten times. The chain employs TRBV12-3 or TRBV12-4 and TRBJ1-1; 9 nucleotides agree with TRBD1. V lost 4 bases, J lost 6 bases, and 9 bases stayed unmatched. The length of the CDR3 is 15 residues. The CDR3 here is CASSSSDRGIPEAFF. CDR3 DNA: TGTGCCAGCAGTTCCTCGGACAGGGGAATTCCTGAAGCTTTCTTT.

This clonotype was counted many times. V and J are TRBV19 and TRBJ1-1, with 7 bases that match TRBD1. Germline CDR1 is LNHDA and CDR2 is SQIVND (reference sequence). The CDR3 sequence is 15 residues long. With V trimmed by 5 bases and J by 6 bases, 12 bases remained unmatched. The CDR3 loop is CASSPQFDRVAEAFF. The DNA of the CDR3 is TGTGCCAGTAGTCCCCAGTTTGACAGGGTCGCTGAAGCTTTCTTT. The full variable domain, its missing parts supplied by reference TRBV19 and TRBJ1-1, is DGGITQSPKYLFRKEGQNVTLSCEQNLNHDAMYWYRQDPGQGLRLIYYSQIVNDFQKGDIAEGYSVSREKKESFPLTVTSAQKNPTAFYLCASSPQFDRVAEAFFGQGTRLTVV.

To note about this clonotype: This may come from a read error, since a much larger clone is one base off. V and J are TRBV15 and TRBJ2-3; 7 bases agree with TRBD2. The CDR3 length is 17 residues. Germline V gives CDR1 LNHNV, CDR2 YYDKDF (reference sequence). The CDR3 here is CATSRAIQRGATATQYF. The DNA of the CDR3 is TGTGCCACCAGCAGAGCCATTCAGCGGGGCGCCACAGCTACGCAGTATTTT.

The V gene is TRBV28, the J gene TRBJ1-6, with D unresolved. V dropped 7 bases and J dropped 10 bases, with 11 bases sitting between them. The germline V gene has CDR1 MDHEN and CDR2 SYDVKM. CDR3 length equals 12 residues. The chain's CDR3 is CASTRKWSPLHF. CDR3 nucleotides: TGTGCCAGCACTCGAAAGTGGTCACCCCTCCACTTT. The full variable domain, in which reference TRBV28 and TRBJ1-6 provide the parts outside the CDR3, is DVKVTQSSRYLVKRTGEKVFLECVQDMDHENMFWYRQDPGLGLRLIYFSYDVKMKEKGDIPEGYSVSREKKERFSLILESASTNQTSMYLCASTRKWSPLHFGNGTRLTVT.

In its sample, this clonotype was seen many times. The chain has TRBV6-2 or TRBV6-3 and TRBJ1-2, with no clear D. The CDR3 is made up of 13 amino acids. V lost 7 bases and J lost 6, with 15 bases in between. The germline gives CDR1 MNHEY, CDR2 SVGEGT. CDR3 nucleotides: TGTGCCAGCACCATACTCCTGGGAGATGGCTACACCTTC. It translates to CASTILLGDGYTF.

Concerning this clonotype itself: A read error may account for a junction end that differs from germline. The rearrangement joins TRBV11-2 to TRBJ2-7; TRBD2 might be the D (6 bases). CDR1 and CDR2 from the germline V gene are SGHAT and FQNNGV. The CDR3 has 15 amino acids. The CDR3 loop is CAGSLDAGSFYEQYF. DNA of the CDR3: TGTGCCGGCAGCTTAGATGCGGGATCCTTCTACGAGCAGTACTTC.

CDR3 sequence reads: CSALGDEQFF. CDR3 in DNA: TGCAGCGCCCTGGGGGATGAGCAGTTCTTC. This chain uses TRBV29-1 with TRBJ2-1; tentatively, D is TRBD1 or TRBD2 (5 bases each). The CDR3 runs to 10 residues. Deletions cut 7 bases from V and 8 bases from J, with 9 bases between. CDR1 SQVTM and CDR2 ANQGSEA come from the germline V gene.

About this clonotype itself: A much larger clonotype is one base distant, so this may be a read error. This chain joins TRBV7-2 and TRBJ2-3; D gene uncertain. Germline CDR1 reads SGHTA; CDR2 reads FQGNSA. V lost 4 bases, J lost 9 bases, and 11 bases lay in between. The CDR3 has 12 amino acids. CDR3: CASSYWAETQYF. The CDR3 bases are TGTGCCAGCAGCTATTGGGCTGAGACGCAGTATTTT. The full variable domain, with the rest looked up from reference TRBV7-2 and TRBJ2-3, is GAGVSQSPSNKVTEKGKDVELRCDPISGHTALYWYRQSLGQGLEFLIYFQGNSAPDKSGLPSDRFSAERTGGSVSTLTIQRTQQEDSAVYLCASSYWAETQYFGPGTRLTVL.

Of note for this clonotype: This may be a read error: a much more frequent sequence differs by one nucleotide. Since no conserved phenylalanine or tryptophan closes the CDR3, a read error is the likely cause. The V and J genes are TRBV10-3 and TRBJ2-1, with 11 bases identical to TRBD2. The V and J ends lost 2 bases and 12 bases, in that order; junction bases with no gene match: 12. CDR3 length equals 16 residues. The germline V gene has CDR1 ENHRY and CDR2 SYGVKD. The CDR3 region is CAISEPLSGGAGRQFL. Written as DNA, the CDR3 is TGTGCCATCAGTGAGCCCCTTAGCGGGGGGGCCGGTCGGCAGTTCTTA.

There are a few counts of this clonotype. The genes are TRBV19 and TRBJ2-7; D might be TRBD2 (5 bases). V was trimmed by 5 bases and J by 6 bases, leaving 11 bases between them. CDR3 length equals 12 residues. The germline V gene has CDR1 LNHDA and CDR2 SQIVND (reference sequence). The CDR3 DNA reads TGTGCCAGTAGTCGCCTCGGAGGCGAGCAGTACTTC. Its protein product is CASSRLGGEQYF.

This clonotype came up a few times. The V and J genes are TRBV18 and TRBJ2-2, with D tentatively TRBD1 (5 bases). CDR3 length equals 16 residues. From germline, CDR1 is KGHSH and CDR2 LQKENI. The ends were cut back, 3 bases at V and 7 bases at J, with 18 bases in the middle. The CDR3 spells CASSPRDRQGYGELFF. DNA for the CDR3: TGTGCCAGCTCACCGAGAGATCGCCAGGGATACGGGGAGCTGTTTTTT. The full variable domain, with the rest looked up from reference TRBV18 and TRBJ2-2, is NAGVMQNPRHLVRRRGQEARLRCSPMKGHSHVYWYRQLPEEGLKFMVYLQKENIIDESGMPKERFSAEFPKEGPSILRIQQVVRGDSAAYFCASSPRDRQGYGELFFGEGSRLTVL.

This clonotype has at least ten counts. CDR3 bases: TGTGCCAGCAGCTTAGGGCTCGAGGTTGGAAAACTGTTTTTT. Encoded protein: CASSLGLEVGKLFF. The chain carries TRBV7-2 and TRBJ1-4; no clear D. CDR3 size: 14 residues. V shed 1 base and J shed 10 bases, with 13 bases lying between them. Germline values: CDR1 SGHTA, CDR2 FQGNSA. The whole variable domain, filled in from reference TRBV7-2 and TRBJ1-4, reads GAGVSQSPSNKVTEKGKDVELRCDPISGHTALYWYRQSLGQGLEFLIYFQGNSAPDKSGLPSDRFSAERTGGSVSTLTIQRTQQEDSAVYLCASSLGLEVGKLFFGSGTQLSVL.